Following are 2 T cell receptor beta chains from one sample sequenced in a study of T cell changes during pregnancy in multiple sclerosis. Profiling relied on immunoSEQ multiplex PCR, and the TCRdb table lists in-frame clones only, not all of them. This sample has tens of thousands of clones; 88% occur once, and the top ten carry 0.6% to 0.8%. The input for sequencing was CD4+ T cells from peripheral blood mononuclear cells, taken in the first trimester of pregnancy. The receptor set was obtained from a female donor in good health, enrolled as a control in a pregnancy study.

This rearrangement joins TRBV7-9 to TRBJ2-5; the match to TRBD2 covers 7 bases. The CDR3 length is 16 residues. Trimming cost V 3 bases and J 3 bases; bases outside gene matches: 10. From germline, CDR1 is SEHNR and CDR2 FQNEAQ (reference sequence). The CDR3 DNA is TGTGCCAGCAGCTTTCGACTAGCACTAGAAGAAGAGACCCAGTACTTC. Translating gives CASSFRLALEEETQYF. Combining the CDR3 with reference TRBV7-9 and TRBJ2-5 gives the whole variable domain DTGVSQNPRHKITKRGQNVTFRCDPISEHNRLYWYRQTLGQGPEFLTYFQNEAQLEKSRLLSDRFSAERPKGSFSTLEIQRTEQGDSAMYLCASSFRLALEEETQYFGPGTRLLVL.

For the CDR3, the DNA is TGTGCCAGCAGCTTGTTGCGTGGGACTAGCGGGGGGTCGAATGAGCAGTTCTTC. Encoded protein: CASSLLRGTSGGSNEQFF. V usage is TRBV5-4 and J usage is TRBJ2-1, with 15 nucleotides matching TRBD2. CDR3 length: 18 amino acids. Germline CDR1 SGHNT, CDR2 YYREEE (reference sequence). V was pared by 1 base and J by 7 bases, with 9 bases of the junction left unmatched.